This TCR beta chain was identified during a study of T-cell memory formation after mild COVID-19 (TCRdb year 2021). With regard to the full study: Most TCR sequence clusters were specific to one of the two donors. T-cell clones expanding and contracting after mild COVID-19 in a couple of donors were tracked by longitudinal TCRalpha and TCRbeta repertoire sequencing. The cohort was made up of two young adult volunteers, one female and one male, who were previously healthy. Paper-wide results and their limitations: SARS-CoV-2 specificity of the second-wave clones peaking on day 37 was not confirmed. The detection of some responding clones in pre-infection memory suggests that pre-existing cross-reactive memory T cells joined the SARS-CoV-2 response. Contracting CD4+ clones turned up mainly in the CM and EM memory subsets, whereas EMRA was where CD8+ clones were enriched. Only two mild cases were covered in the study, and larger cohorts including severe cases with pre-infection samples were considered necessary. Clones contracting from day 15 to 85 had balanced CD4/CD8 phenotypes, while a second wave expanding from day 15 to 37 was biased towards CD4+.

Ficoll-Paque density gradient centrifugation was used to isolate PBMCs. V loses 6 bases of germline sequence and J loses 1 base, and the interval between the two ends is 13 bases. The CDR1 and CDR2 encoded by the germline V gene are SGHNT and YENEEA. Taken from cysteine to phenylalanine, the CDR3 has 15 residues. CDR3 DNA only is kept here, 45 bases in frame from base 1. On this clonotype: Its antigen is unknown. Within one base of it there is no much larger clone, and no base qualities were kept.

The sequencing machine was an Illumina NovaSeq 6000. TCRalpha and TCRbeta cDNA libraries were constructed by 5'RACE with constant-segment primers, with sample barcodes and unique molecular identifiers being introduced. Trizol reagent was used to extract RNA from every sample. Libraries were amplified in two PCR steps, with a second sample barcode and Illumina TruSeq adapters added in the second step. Sequencing of the libraries was done on an Illumina NovaSeq, producing 2 x 150 bp paired-end reads. As for the original processing: The reads were demultiplexed and collapsed into UMI-guided consensus sequences using migec v1.2.7. Using mixcr v2.1.11, UMI consensuses were aligned to TRA and TRB V and J templates and then assembled into clonotypes. A clonotype was counted as expanded or contracted only if both edgeR and NoisET called the change significant, with noise models trained on biological replicates. edgeR calls used a false discovery rate-adjusted p below 0.01 and a log2 fold-change threshold of 1. As an exploratory analysis of dynamics, max-normalized trajectories of the 1000 most abundant clonotypes were examined by PCA with hierarchical clustering. Separately sequenced CD4+ and CD8+ repertoires were used to assign a CD4 or CD8 phenotype to each responding clone. TCRdb's own reprocessing of the public reads used fastp at Q25 and MiXCR and kept productive beta chains. All rows with the same CDR3 protein become a single entry with the most common DNA and genes. The V and J calls come from TCRdb's annotation, not from the publication. Here the sample has more than 350,000 distinct CDR3 sequences; around 20% occur a single time. The biggest ten clones account for under 15% of the sample.

The clonotype comes from an adult woman who had mild COVID-19 (a few samples of this study predate the infection). The sample titles of this study are shuffled in the database, so cell type and time point are left out; the donor was told from shared clones. The sequencing sample was made of PBMCs or a T cell subset sorted from them (not recorded which). The sequence joins TRBV11-3 to TRBJ2-1; the D gene is possibly TRBD2, with 7 bases matching. The CDR3 region: CASRPRGGSYNEQFF. The nucleotides are TGTGCCAGCAGACCTAGGGGGGGTTCCTACAATGAGCAGTTCTTC.